Listed below are T cell receptor beta chains from one sample, sequenced in a study of response to subunit inactivated influenza vaccine. TCRdb used MiXCR to reprocess the RT-PCR reads, holding one entry per CDR3 protein. The sample has about 780,000 distinct CDR3 sequences; under 20% are singletons. This specimen was PBMCs from blood, taken 5 to 6 days after vaccination. These receptors originate from a middle-aged man who received an inactivated influenza vaccine. Both conserved end residues are trimmed from each CDR3. Rows may omit the clone size; those that give it use once, few, many or a size class.

clone_size,v_call,j_call,cdr3_aa
many,TRBV7-2,TRBJ2-7,ASSLYGRGAYEQY
few,TRBV20-1,TRBJ2-3,SARDLEDFRTDTQY
once,TRBV28,TRBJ1-5,ASSFLLYRGKNQPQH
few,TRBV12-3/TRBV12-4,TRBJ1-6,ASSLTGQGLSPLH
.,TRBV7-9,TRBJ1-5,ASSRGQGSSNQPQH
few,TRBV15,TRBJ2-7,ATSVRSGGAEEQY
.,TRBV7-9,TRBJ2-2,ASSRGPVLSGELF
few,TRBV4-3,TRBJ2-1,ASSHRDHNNEQF
.,TRBV5-6,TRBJ1-1,ASSLWSTEAF
.,TRBV10-3,TRBJ2-3,AISVVTTDTQY
.,TRBV5-6,TRBJ2-1,ASSSAGGRYNEQF
.,TRBV2,TRBJ1-3,ASRGTGSGNTIY
few,TRBV12-3/TRBV12-4,TRBJ1-1,ASTFLGDTEAF
few,TRBV4-3,TRBJ1-6,ASSQDFPGSPLH
few,TRBV7-7,TRBJ2-7,ASSLEPPGYEQY
.,TRBV28,TRBJ2-5,ASSPTWLETQY
few,TRBV20-1,TRBJ2-3,SARDPSGATDTQY
few,TRBV3-1,TRBJ1-1,ASSQVETAEAF
.,TRBV10-3,TRBJ2-1,AISESGGTGLEQF
many,TRBV6-5,TRBJ2-3,ASSYARLAASTDTQY
.,TRBV11-3,TRBJ2-1,ASSLEAGVHNEQF
.,TRBV7-2,TRBJ1-1,ASTLGQVERTF
few,TRBV7-9,TRBJ2-7,ASSSYQGTPRYEQY
few,TRBV5-5,TRBJ2-2,ASSLTSGGTMAGELF
.,TRBV29-1,TRBJ2-1,SAGRSSYNEQF
few,TRBV7-9,TRBJ2-7,ASSPSGAKDEQY
.,TRBV4-2,TRBJ2-7,ASSRNPGTSGGRASSYEQY
few,TRBV9,TRBJ1-2,ASSPYRGRNYGYT
.,TRBV6-5,TRBJ2-1,ASSYGGRADNEQF
.,TRBV24-1,TRBJ2-5,ATGRTTGTSETQY
.,TRBV5-6,TRBJ2-7,ASSFLGTSSYEQY
few,TRBV20-1,TRBJ2-7,SAPLYESSYEQY
.,TRBV6-5,TRBJ2-7,ASSNRGGNEQY
.,TRBV28,TRBJ2-7,ASSRPRGSGVYEQY
many,TRBV29-1,TRBJ2-3,SVEVRVADTQY
.,TRBV4-1,TRBJ2-1,ASSQLAGEGNEQF
.,TRBV28,TRBJ2-1,ASSPTGTGSVDEQF
few,TRBV10-3,TRBJ1-5,AIGENRGGNQPQH
.,TRBV7-2,TRBJ1-5,ASSPQRNQPQH
few,TRBV24-1,TRBJ2-3,ATSDFDFSGGLYTQY
.,TRBV20-1,TRBJ1-1,SARINTEAF
few,TRBV7-2,TRBJ2-5,ASSRNPETQY
few,TRBV24-1,TRBJ2-3,ATSEYRNTQY
many,TRBV7-9,TRBJ1-1,ASSLVQGLGEAF